Shown below are 6 T cell receptor beta chains from a single sample sequenced in a study of blood T cell repertoires in COVID-19 (dated by TCRdb to 2018 to 2020). The library relied on the immunoSEQ multiplex PCR assay. TCRdb mirrors the immuneACCESS table, restricted to in-frame sequences. Some clones are absent from its copies; in checked studies, under half trace to an unresolved V gene, and the reason for the others is unknown. This sample holds about 94,000 clones; about 83% were observed only once. The ten largest make up about 5.7% of the sample. The sequenced material came from peripheral blood. Source of these receptors: a man in his 70s with COVID-19, enrolled during active disease.

V and J are TRBV18 and TRBJ1-3; 7 bases align to TRBD1. V shed 5 bases, J shed 5 bases, and the junction held 12 bases outside the gene matches. The V gene's germline CDR1 is KGHSH and CDR2 LQKENI. CDR3 length: 16 amino acids. In DNA form, the CDR3 reads TGTGCCAGCTCATCCCAAGACAGGGAACAAAGAAACACCATATATTTT. Encoded protein: CASSSQDREQRNTIYF.

The chain carries TRBV5-4 and TRBJ2-5; 9 bases align to TRBD1. V dropped 0 bases and J dropped 7; count of bases not matched to a gene: 10. CDR3 size: 16 residues. Looked up from germline, CDR1 is SGHNT and CDR2 is YYREEE (reference sequence). DNA of the CDR3: TGTGCCAGCAGCTTGGGAGGACAGGGGCCTACGGGGACCCAGTACTTC. As protein: CASSLGGQGPTGTQYF.

This CDR3 reads CASSLEVQSYEQYF. The CDR3 DNA reads TGTGCCAGCAGCTTAGAGGTACAGTCCTACGAGCAGTACTTC. The chain uses TRBV7-2 and TRBJ2-7; the D is unclear. Between the trimmed V and J ends, which lost 1 base and 1 base, there was a span of 8 bases. The CDR3 has 14 amino acids. Per germline, CDR1 SGHTA and CDR2 FQGNSA.

The V and J genes are TRBV5-1 and TRBJ1-3; D is undetermined. Germline-derived CDR1 and CDR2 are SGHRS and YFSETQ. V was cut by 5 bases and J by 4 bases, with 19 bases left in between. This CDR3 spans 16 amino acids. The CDR3 region has the DNA TGCGCCAGCAGATCCGAGCGGCCAACCCAGGGAAACACCATATATTTT. Encoded protein: CASRSERPTQGNTIYF. Full variable domain (remainder filled in from reference TRBV5-1 and TRBJ1-3): KAGVTQTPRYLIKTRGQQVTLSCSPISGHRSVSWYQQTPGQGLQFLFEYFSETQRNKGNFPGRFSGRQFSNSRSEMNVSTLELGDSALYLCASRSERPTQGNTIYFGEGSWLTVV.

The CDR3 spells CASKRGHKYGYTF. For the CDR3, the DNA is TGTGCCAGTAAACGGGGACACAAATATGGCTACACCTTC. The chain couples TRBV19 to TRBJ1-2, with TRBD1 as a possible D gene (6 bases). Trimming removed 7 bases from V and 5 bases from J, with 14 bases in between. Germline V lookup: CDR1 LNHDA, CDR2 SQIVND (reference sequence). CDR3 length: 13 residues.

This clone came up a few times. The rearrangement links TRBV7-8 to TRBJ2-7; the D gene is possibly TRBD2 (6 bases). The CDR3 sequence is 14 residues long. V lost 1 base and J 4 bases, leaving 11 bases between the germline ends. CDR1 and CDR2 (germline): SGHVS, FQNEAQ. The CDR3 DNA is TGTGCCAGCAGCTTAGTAGGGGCGGGATACGAGCAGTACTTC. As protein: CASSLVGAGYEQYF.